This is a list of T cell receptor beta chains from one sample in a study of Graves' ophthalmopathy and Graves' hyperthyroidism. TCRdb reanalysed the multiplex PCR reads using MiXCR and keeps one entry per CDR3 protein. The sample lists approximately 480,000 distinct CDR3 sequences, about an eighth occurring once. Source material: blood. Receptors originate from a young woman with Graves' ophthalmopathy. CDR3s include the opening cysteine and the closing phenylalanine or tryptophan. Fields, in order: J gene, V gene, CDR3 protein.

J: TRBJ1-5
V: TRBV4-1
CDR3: CASSQGRTQPQHF

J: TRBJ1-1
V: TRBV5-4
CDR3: CASSLGIDRGRSNTEAFF

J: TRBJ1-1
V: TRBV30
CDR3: CAWRYRYTEAFF

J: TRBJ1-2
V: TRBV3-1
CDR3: CASSQEGLPGGYTF

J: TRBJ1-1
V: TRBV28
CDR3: CASSPSSPGGKGTEAFF

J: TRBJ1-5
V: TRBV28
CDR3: CASSLKVGLNQPQHF

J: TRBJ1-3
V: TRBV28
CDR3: CASSLRNTIYF

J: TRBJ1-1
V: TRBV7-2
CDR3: CASSFRGKGDEAFF

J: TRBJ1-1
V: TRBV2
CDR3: CARRQIGTDSTEAFF

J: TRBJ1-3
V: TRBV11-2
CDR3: CASSLDRKAGNTIYF

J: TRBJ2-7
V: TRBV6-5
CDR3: CASSSLPYEQYF

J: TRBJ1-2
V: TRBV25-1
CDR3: CASSVGGRGGYTF

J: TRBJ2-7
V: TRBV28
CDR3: CASSLLARGRYEQYF

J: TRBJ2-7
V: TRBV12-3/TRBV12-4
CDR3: CASSSFQGGGEQYF

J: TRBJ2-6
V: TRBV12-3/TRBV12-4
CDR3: CASSPQTSGANVLTF

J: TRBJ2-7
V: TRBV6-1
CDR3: CASSEGGDYEQYF

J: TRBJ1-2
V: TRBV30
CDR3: CAWSPGTGSSYGYTF

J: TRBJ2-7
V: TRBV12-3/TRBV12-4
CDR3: CASTQTVGPGYEQYF

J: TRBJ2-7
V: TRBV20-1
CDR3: CSWEDRLVYEQYF

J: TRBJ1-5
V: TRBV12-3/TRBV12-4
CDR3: CASTKGGGNQPQHF

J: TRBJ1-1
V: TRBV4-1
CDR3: CASSLRQQMNTEAFF

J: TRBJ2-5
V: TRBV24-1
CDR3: CATSEPTGGMKETQYF

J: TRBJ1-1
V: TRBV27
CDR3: CASSPETGNTEAFF

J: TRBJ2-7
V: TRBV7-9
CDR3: CASSPSGTTYEQYF

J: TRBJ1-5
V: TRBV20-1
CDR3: CSASRADSNQPQHF

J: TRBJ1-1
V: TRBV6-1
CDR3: CASSEQTGRDTEAFF

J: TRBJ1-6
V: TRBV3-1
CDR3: CASSQGAGGGSPLHF

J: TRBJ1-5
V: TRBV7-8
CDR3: CASSVSEVPNQPQHF

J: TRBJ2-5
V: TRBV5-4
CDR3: CASSLSAGVEETQYF

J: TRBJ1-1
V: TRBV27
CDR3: CASSLGTGTTEAFF

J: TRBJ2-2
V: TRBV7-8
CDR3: CASSVTGTSATNTGELFF

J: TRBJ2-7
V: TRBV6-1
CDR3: CASSEMGYEQYF

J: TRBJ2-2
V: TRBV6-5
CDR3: CASSYHPQGELFF

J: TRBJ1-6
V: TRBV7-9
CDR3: CASSPWAYTYNSPLHF

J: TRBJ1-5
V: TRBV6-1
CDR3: CATGRGLSNQPQHF

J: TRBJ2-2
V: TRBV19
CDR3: CASSRRRGTGELFF

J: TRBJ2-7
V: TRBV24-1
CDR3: CATSDAIRTSGRYEQYF

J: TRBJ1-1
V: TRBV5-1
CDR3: CASSPLGGPTEAFF

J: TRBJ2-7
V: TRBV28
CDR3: CASSLQGGGDEQYF

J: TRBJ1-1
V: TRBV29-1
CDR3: CSGNRDYTEAFF

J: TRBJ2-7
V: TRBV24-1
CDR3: CATSESGSLGEQYF

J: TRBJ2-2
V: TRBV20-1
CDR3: CSARHKQGIDTGELFF

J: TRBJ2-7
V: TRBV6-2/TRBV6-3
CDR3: CASSYVEETSYEQYF

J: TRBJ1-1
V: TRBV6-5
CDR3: CASSYEGRGLTEAFF

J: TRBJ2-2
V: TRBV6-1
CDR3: CASSDPGRGTGELFF

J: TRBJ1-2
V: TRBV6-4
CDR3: CASSRLGQALVEGYTF

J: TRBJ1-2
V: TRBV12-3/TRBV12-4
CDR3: CASSLGQGQLYGYTF

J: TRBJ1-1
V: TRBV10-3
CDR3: CAISFSESTEAFF

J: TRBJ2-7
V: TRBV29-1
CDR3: CSGGQGSGGEQYF

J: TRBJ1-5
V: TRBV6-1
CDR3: CASSEPTTVYSNQPQHF

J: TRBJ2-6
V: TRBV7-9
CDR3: CASSLTPSGANVLTF